The TCR beta chain under discussion was sequenced for a study of cytomegalovirus exposure and HLA in healthy donors. Germline CDR1 and CDR2: MDHEN and SYDVKM. With 3 bases removed from V and 2 bases from J, the gap between germline ends came to 14 bases. The CDR3 runs 15 residues. A multiplex PCR was run with 60 Vbeta primers and 13 Jbeta primers. Measured with immunoSEQ multiplex PCR; TCRdb has only the in-frame clones, and not every one. The sample holds over 150,000 clones, about four fifths seen once. V gene TRBV28 combines with J gene TRBJ2-7; tentatively, D is TRBD2 (5 bases). Sequencing input: PBMCs. This receptor was obtained from a man in his fifties or sixties in good health and CMV-seronegative. The CDR3 DNA reads as TGTGCCAGCAGTTTCCCGAGCGGCCCCCCCTACGAGCAGTACTTC. As protein: CASSFPSGPPYEQYF.